This T cell receptor (beta chain) was retrieved from a study of T cells in Graves' hyperthyroidism and ophthalmopathy. The V and J ends lost 5 bases and 3 bases respectively, with 16 bases between them. CDR1 is SGHNT and CDR2 is YENEEA in the germline V gene. This CDR3 has 15 residues. Disease duration under 2 months; hyperthyroidism patients were aged 18 to 65. Diagnostic assessment was based on clinical symptoms, serum thyroxine and TRAb, thyroid ultrasound and orbital computed tomography. Regions amplified from RNA transcripts were the TCR beta CDR3 regions. Primed by the HTBI set, a first-round RT-PCR was run on the TCR CDR3. In TCRdb, the multiplex PCR reads were re-called with MiXCR into one record per CDR3 protein. The table has under 350,000 distinct CDR3 sequences, less than 30% seen once. Regarding the study as a whole: The model anticipated ophthalmopathy a median approximately six months pre-onset.

In this sample, this clonotype turned up many times. The antigen remains undetermined. Sequencing used blood. The genes are TRBV11-3 and TRBJ1-2; no clear D. This TCR came from a man aged 35 to 55 with Graves' hyperthyroidism that later progressed to Graves' ophthalmopathy. CDR3 in amino acids: CASSTRSLTDYGYTF. The CDR3 nucleotides are TGTGCCAGCAGCACAAGGTCTCTTACAGACTATGGCTACACCTTC.